What follows are 13 T cell receptor beta chains derived from one specimen sequenced in a study of CD8+ T cells in alopecia areata (dated by TCRdb to the late 2010s). Cells from pooled mouse cutaneous lymph nodes were stained for CD4, CD8alpha, NKG2D, NKG2ACE and other markers and then sorted on a BD Influx. Libraries were prepared through the immunoSEQ multiplex PCR assay. For TCR sequencing, RNA was extracted from every sample and reverse transcribed into cDNA to serve as template. In TCRdb, the immuneACCESS table is reduced to in-frame sequences with V and J assigned. These tables do not hold every clone; where another copy was compared, an unresolved V gene accounts for under half, and the others remain unexplained. This sample includes 200,000 to 300,000 clones, and none of them was observed just once. The ten largest make up 1.2% of the sample. Specimen: CD4+ T cells sorted from a lymph node. These receptors originate from a C3H/HeJ mouse with alopecia areata. With respect to MHC, this strain carries the haplotype H2-k.

A remark on this clone: Mouse names are used for the genes. The CDR3 bases that were read are TGTGCCAGCAGTGAAGGGGGGGACACA. Translating gives CASSEGGDT. The full CDR3 reads CASSEGGDTEVFF. The chain is built from TRBV13-1 and TRBJ1-1; TRBD1 might be the D (6 bases). With the read ending 4 residues before the CDR3 end, the germline J gene is used to fill in that end. The V gene lost 2 bases and the J gene lost 3 bases, with 8 bases spanning the gap. Germline assignment: CDR1 NSHNY and CDR2 SYGAGN. This CDR3 region has 13 residues.

Turning to this clone: Gene names follow the mouse nomenclature. The CDR3 end lies 4 residues beyond the end of the read and is filled in from the germline J gene. The rearrangement links TRBV1 to TRBJ1-1, with D unclear. The germline CDR1 and CDR2 sequences are NSQYPW and LRSPGD (reference sequence). Trimming shortened V by 1 base and J by 0 bases, and 6 bases separated the two germline ends. The CDR3 sequence is 14 residues long. The sequenced part of the CDR3 DNA is TGCACCTGCAGTGCAGGGGATGCAAACACA. This translates into CTCSAGDANT. The CDR3 reads in full as CTCSAGDANTEVFF. The complete variable domain, with remaining parts taken from reference TRBV1 and TRBJ1-1, reads VTLLEQNPRWRLVPRGQAVNLRCILKNSQYPWMSWYQQDLQKQLQWLFTLRSPGDKEVKSLPGADYLATRVTDTELRLQVANMSQGRTLYCTCSAGDANTEVFFGKGTRLTVV.

Concerning this clone: The gene names given are mouse names. Read coverage stops 4 residues before the CDR3 terminus; the germline J gene supplies the remainder. The chain recombines TRBV13-1 with TRBJ2-5, with TRBD1 matching over 7 bases. Trimming took 8 bases from V and 3 from J; bases not matched to a gene: 3. There are 12 residues in the CDR3. The germline V gene has CDR1 NSHNY and CDR2 SYGAGN. The CDR3 sequence is CARPGQQDTQYF. The CDR3 DNA, read in part, is TGTGCCAGGCCGGGACAGCAAGAC.

This clone was picked up a small number of times. Mouse germline and gene names are used. This chain's CDR3 is CASSREGLGGYAEQFF. The DNA read from the CDR3 is TGTGCTAGCAGTAGAGAAGGGCTGGGGGGCTATGCT. The gene calls are TRBV17 and TRBJ2-1, with 8 bases lining up with TRBD2. The CDR3 goes on 4 residues after the read ends, and that part is filled in from the germline J gene. The CDR3 contains 16 residues. Germline assignment: CDR1 MNHDT and CDR2 YYDKIL. Trimming cost V 0 bases and J 3 bases; bases outside gene matches: 4. The variable domain in full, with the rest retrieved from reference TRBV17 and TRBJ2-1, is DTTVKQNPRYKLARVGKPVNLICSQTMNHDTMYWYQKKPNQAPKLLLFYYDKILNREADTFEKFQSSRPNNSFCSLYIGSAGLEYSAMYLCASSREGLGGYAEQFFGPGTRLTVL.

This clone showed up just a few times. These gene names are mouse names. The read ends 4 residues before the CDR3 terminus; that terminus is restored from the germline J gene. V usage is TRBV13-3 and J usage is TRBJ1-2; TRBD1 matches 8 bases. The CDR3 extends over 14 amino acids. Germline CDR1 NNHDY, CDR2 SYVADS. The junction had 5 bases not matched to a gene; V was cut back by 3 bases and J by 4 bases. The CDR3 sequence: CASSARGRGSDYTF. The CDR3 bases that were read are TGTGCCAGCAGTGCCAGGGGGCGCGGCTCC.

This clone was seen a few times. Mouse germline and gene names are used. With the read ending 3 residues before the CDR3 end, the germline J gene is used to fill in that end. This chain connects TRBV5 to TRBJ1-6, with D tentatively TRBD1 (5 bases). TRBJ1-6 is an ORF, and what it does is uncertain. The CDR3 runs 14 residues. Germline V lookup: CDR1 LGHNA, CDR2 YNLKQL (reference sequence). Trimming removed 4 bases from V and 5 bases from J, with 9 bases in between. CDR3 DNA, as far as it was read: TGTGCCAGCAGCCCTTGGGGGGATAATTCGCCC. The encoded protein is CASSPWGDNSP. The entire CDR3 reads CASSPWGDNSPLYF.

In regard to this clone: Genes and germline come from the mouse. The read halts 4 residues ahead of the CDR3 end, with the missing end drawn from the germline J gene. This chain joins TRBV21 and TRBJ2-5; 10 nucleotides agree with TRBD1. TRBV21 is reported as an ORF; its role is uncertain. The CDR3 contains 15 residues. CDR3 bases read: TGTGCTAGCAGTCAAAGGGACAGGGGTCGAGAC. Translating gives CASSQRDRGRD. The whole CDR3 protein reads CASSQRDRGRDTQYF.

This clone was observed a handful of times. Gene names follow the mouse nomenclature. Other DNA sequences in this sample translate to the same CDR3. Incomplete CDR3 DNA: TGTGCCAGCAGTCCCGGGCTGGGGGTTTAT. Translated: CASSPGLGVY. In full, the CDR3 is CASSPGLGVYEQYF. The V gene is TRBV13-1, the J gene TRBJ2-7; 7 positions agree with TRBD2. The read is 4 residues too short to cover the CDR3 end, so that end is filled in from the germline J gene. Germline CDR1 and CDR2: NSHNY and SYGAGN. The CDR3 extends over 14 amino acids.

Concerning this clone itself: Genes and germline come from the mouse. The CDR3 end is not reached by the read, which stops 4 residues before it; the germline J gene fills it in. The rearrangement links TRBV14 to TRBJ2-5; TRBD2 aligns across 8 bases. Germline assignment: CDR1 SGHDT and CDR2 FRDEAV. V dropped 5 bases and J dropped 0; count of bases not matched to a gene: 5. The CDR3 consists of 15 residues. The CDR3 region is CASSHGGVNQDTQYF. Incomplete CDR3 DNA: TGTGCCAGCAGCCATGGGGGGGTTAACCAAGAC. Based on the CDR3 plus reference TRBV14 and TRBJ2-5, the full variable domain is EAGVTQSPRYAVLQEGQAVSFWCDPISGHDTLYWYQQPRDQGPQLLVYFRDEAVIDNSQLPSDRFSAVRPKGTNSTLKIQSAKQGDTATYLCASSHGGVNQDTQYFGPGTRLLVL.

A remark on this clone: The gene symbols are mouse symbols. The read ends 4 residues before the CDR3 terminus; that terminus is restored from the germline J gene. The rearrangement links TRBV13-1 to TRBJ2-1, with 8 positions matching TRBD2. The germline gives CDR1 NSHNY, CDR2 SYGAGN. Trimming cost V 2 bases and J 3 bases; bases outside gene matches: 4. The CDR3 is 15 residues long. This chain's CDR3 is CASSEKLGAYAEQFF. The sequenced CDR3 bases are TGTGCCAGCAGTGAGAAACTGGGGGCCTATGCT.

To note about this clone: The gene symbols are mouse symbols. The read terminates 4 residues ahead of where the CDR3 ends, so the germline J gene completes it. Distinct nucleotide sequences in the sample also encode this CDR3. The chain has TRBV31 and TRBJ2-7, with 10 bases that match TRBD2. The CDR3 spans 14 residues. The germline CDR1 and CDR2 sequences are GKSSPN and SITVG. The CDR3 region is CAWSLRTGGYEQYF. The sequenced part of the CDR3 DNA is TGTGCCTGGAGTCTCCGGACTGGGGGTTAT.

As to this clone: Gene names follow the mouse nomenclature. The CDR3 end is not reached by the read, which stops 4 residues before it; the germline J gene fills it in. At the DNA level, this CDR3 is encoded by other sequences in the same sample as well. The V gene is TRBV5, the J gene TRBJ2-7; 7 nucleotides match TRBD2. This CDR3 is built from 14 residues. The V gene's germline CDR1 is LGHNA and CDR2 YNLKQL (reference sequence). The CDR3 region is CASSQDLGVYEQYF. The CDR3 bases that were read are TGTGCCAGCAGCCAAGACCTGGGGGTTTAT.

This clone was observed a handful of times. The genes and germline here are from mouse. The read comes to an end 4 residues before the CDR3 does, leaving the germline J gene to fill in the end. The chain joins TRBV13-1 to TRBJ2-2; 8 bases line up with TRBD1. V was pared by 2 bases and J by 0 bases, with 3 bases of the junction left unmatched. This CDR3 comprises 16 residues. Germline CDR1 reads NSHNY; CDR2 reads SYGAGN. The part of the CDR3 DNA that was read is TGTGCCAGCAGTGAATACAGGGGGGCAAACACCGGG. Translated, it gives CASSEYRGANTG. The entire CDR3 is CASSEYRGANTGQLYF.